This record looks at one T cell receptor (beta chain) sequence and its context. The data were taken from a study of blood T cell repertoires in COVID-19. The assay was immunoSEQ multiplex PCR, and TCRdb's table has in-frame clones only and misses some. The sample includes over 90,000 clones, 75% to 85% of them seen just once. This CDR3 contains 13 residues. Trimming removed 5 bases from V and 0 bases from J, with 7 bases in between. Germline-derived CDR1 and CDR2 are MDHEN and SYDVKM. The sequence came from a man at least 80 years old with COVID-19, enrolled during active disease. The sequencing sample was made of peripheral blood. This sequence joins TRBV28 and TRBJ1-1, with no clear D. The CDR3 sequence: CASSPHMNTEAFF. CDR3 sequence (DNA): TGTGCCAGCAGTCCCCACATGAACACTGAAGCTTTCTTT. Using reference TRBV28 and TRBJ1-1 for the parts outside the CDR3, the full variable domain is DVKVTQSSRYLVKRTGEKVFLECVQDMDHENMFWYRQDPGLGLRLIYFSYDVKMKEKGDIPEGYSVSREKKERFSLILESASTNQTSMYLCASSPHMNTEAFFGQGTRLTVV.